In this sample, the clone carrying this T cell receptor (beta chain) turned up many times. Its specificity is not known. These data originate in a study of T cells in Graves' hyperthyroidism and ophthalmopathy. The wider study: Peripheral blood was obtained at initial diagnosis, preceding any treatment. Whole-study results and caveats: A model using 13 V-J features told ophthalmopathy apart from stable hyperthyroidism.

There are 15 residues in the CDR3. Deletions cut 9 bases from V and 3 bases from J, with 18 bases between. Germline CDR1 and CDR2: LNHNV and YYDKDF (reference sequence). Hyperthyroidism patients were newly diagnosed, had disease duration under 2 months, and were aged 18 to 65 years. Reasons for excluding patients were uncontrolled infection, other autoimmune disease, pregnancy or lactation. TCR beta CDR3 regions were amplified from RNA transcripts. The primer set for the first-round RT-PCR of the TCR CDR3 was HTBI. TCRdb redid the calling of the multiplex PCR reads with MiXCR, one entry per CDR3 protein. The data hold roughly 170,000 distinct CDR3 sequences, with over 15% observed a single time.

The specimen was blood. The clonotype comes from a woman aged 45-65 years with Graves' hyperthyroidism. J is TRBJ2-1 and V is TRBV15, with a tentative D call TRBD1 (5 bases). DNA of the CDR3: TGTGCCACAAAGAGCAGGGCATCAGACTACAATGAGCAGTTCTTC. It yields the protein CATKSRASDYNEQFF.